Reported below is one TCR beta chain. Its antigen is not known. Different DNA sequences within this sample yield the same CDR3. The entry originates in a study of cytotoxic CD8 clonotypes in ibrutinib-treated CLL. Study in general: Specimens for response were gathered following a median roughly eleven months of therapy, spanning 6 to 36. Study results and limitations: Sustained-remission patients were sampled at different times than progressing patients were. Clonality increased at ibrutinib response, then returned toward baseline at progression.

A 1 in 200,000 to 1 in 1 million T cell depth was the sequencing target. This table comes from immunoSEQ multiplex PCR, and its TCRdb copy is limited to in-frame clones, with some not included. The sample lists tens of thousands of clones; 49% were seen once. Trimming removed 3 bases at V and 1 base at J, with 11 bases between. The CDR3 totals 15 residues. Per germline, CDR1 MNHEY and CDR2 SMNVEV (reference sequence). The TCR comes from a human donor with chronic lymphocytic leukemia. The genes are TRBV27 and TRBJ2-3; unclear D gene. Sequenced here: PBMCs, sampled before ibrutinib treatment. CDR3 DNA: TGTGCCAGCAGTTTTCTGGGGATTGGCACAGATACGCAGTATTTT. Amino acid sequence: CASSFLGIGTDTQYF.